The 10 T cell receptor beta chains below were found in one sample sequenced in a study of blood T cell repertoires in COVID-19 (TCRdb year 2020). The library was produced with the immunoSEQ multiplex PCR assay. TCRdb's version of the immuneACCESS table is confined to in-frame rearrangements and falls short of the full clone set. An unresolved V gene accounts for under half of the shortfall where checked; the remainder is of unknown origin. The sample table holds around 400,000 clones, of which 88% were seen once. Together, the top ten hold 1.4% of the sample. The sample consisted of PBMCs or T cells enriched from blood (not recorded which). Receptor source: a woman aged 18-29 years who had been exposed to COVID-19.

This CDR3 reads CASSQETLLTGSSLYEQYF. The CDR3 DNA reads as TGCGCCAGCAGCCAAGAAACACTTTTAACGGGATCTTCCCTCTACGAGCAGTACTTC. V usage is TRBV4-1 and J usage is TRBJ2-7, with TRBD2 as a possible D gene (5 bases). This CDR3 is built from 19 residues. V gave up 0 bases and J gave up 3 bases, with 24 bases separating them. The V gene's germline CDR1 is MGHRA and CDR2 YSYEKL.

This chain connects TRBV28 to TRBJ1-1, with TRBD1 matching over 9 bases. The germline gives CDR1 MDHEN, CDR2 SYDVKM. This CDR3 region has 16 residues. Germline trimming cut 2 bases from V and 0 bases from J; bases unmatched to any gene: 4. The CDR3: CASSLPTGGMNTEAFF. Here the CDR3 DNA reads TGTGCCAGCAGTTTACCTACAGGGGGCATGAACACTGAAGCTTTCTTT.

This clone was seen only once. The rearrangement joins TRBV2 to TRBJ1-2; no firm D call. Trimming removed 7 bases at V and 4 bases at J, with 13 bases between. Germline lookup yields CDR1 SNHLY and CDR2 FYNNEI. The CDR3 runs 13 residues. The CDR3 region is CASNTGLSYGYTF. DNA for the CDR3: TGTGCCAGCAACACGGGATTAAGCTATGGCTACACCTTC.

The rearrangement links TRBV3-1 (or the pseudogene TRBV3-2) to TRBJ1-1; possible D gene TRBD1, 6 bases. The ends were cut back, 3 bases at V and 1 base at J, with 9 bases in the middle. Germline lookup yields CDR1 LGHDT and CDR2 YNNKEL (reference sequence). The CDR3 extends over 14 amino acids. This CDR3 is CASSHGTTNTEAFF. The CDR3 DNA sequence: TGTGCCAGCAGCCACGGGACAACGAACACTGAAGCTTTCTTT.

The rearrangement links TRBV9 to TRBJ1-4, with 7 bases matching TRBD1. This CDR3 spans 15 amino acids. Looked up from germline, CDR1 is SGDLS and CDR2 is YYNGEE. The ends lost 5 bases at V and 6 bases at J; junction bases unmatched: 10. CDR3 protein: CASRHTGDPHEKLFF. In DNA, the CDR3 is TGTGCCAGCAGACACACAGGGGATCCCCATGAAAAACTGTTTTTT.

The chain couples TRBV29-1 to TRBJ2-1; 10 nucleotides line up with TRBD1. Per germline, CDR1 SQVTM and CDR2 ANQGSEA. Unmatched junction bases numbered 6, after V lost 6 bases and J lost 7 bases. This CDR3 comprises 13 residues. The CDR3 nucleotides read TGCAGCGTCCGACAGGGGGCGCAGAATGAGCAGTTCTTC. It encodes CSVRQGAQNEQFF.

This CDR3 is CASSLDTPGLGGYTF. CDR3 nucleotide sequence: TGTGCCAGCAGTTTAGACACACCGGGACTCGGTGGCTACACCTTC. The rearrangement uses TRBV28 and TRBJ1-2; tentatively, D is TRBD1 (5 bases). V lost 2 bases, J lost 7 bases, and 17 bases lay in between. The CDR3 is made up of 15 amino acids. Germline loops: CDR1 MDHEN, CDR2 SYDVKM.

The chain joins TRBV4-2 to TRBJ2-1, with a possible D match to TRBD2 (5 bases). There are 14 residues in the CDR3. From germline, CDR1 is LGHNA and CDR2 YNFKEQ. Trimming removed 4 bases at V and 8 bases at J, with 15 bases between. This CDR3 is CASSRQLGGDEQFF. CDR3 bases: TGTGCCAGCAGCCGACAACTAGGAGGCGATGAGCAGTTCTTC.

V usage is TRBV6-5 and J usage is TRBJ1-5; 9 bases are shared with TRBD1. The CDR3 length is 15 residues. Germline-derived CDR1 and CDR2 are MNHEY and SVGAGI. J was trimmed by 6 bases and V by 6 bases; bases with no gene match: 9. This CDR3 reads CASRDRGRVGQPQHF. The CDR3 DNA follows: TGTGCCAGCAGGGACAGGGGCCGTGTAGGTCAGCCCCAGCATTTT.

This chain joins TRBV7-2 and TRBJ2-5, with D possibly matching TRBD1 (6 bases). Trimming took off 0 bases at V and 5 bases at J, with 10 bases between the two ends. The CDR3 runs 14 residues. CDR1 and CDR2 (germline): SGHTA, FQGNSA. The CDR3 DNA reads TGTGCCAGCAGCTTAGCAGGGACATTGGAGACCCAGTACTTC. This gives the protein CASSLAGTLETQYF.